One and the same sample provided the 18 T cell receptor beta chains below, sequenced in a study of blood T cells in healthy people across ages. A second PCR of 7 to 11 cycles used a sample-barcoded 5' primer and a J-beta primer mix. A single record per CDR3 protein comes from TCRdb applying MiXCR to the 5' RACE reads. The repertoire consists of 550,000 to 750,000 distinct CDR3 sequences, with around a fifth occurring once and the leading ten covering 3.6%. Sequencing used blood. Every receptor here comes from a man aged 70-80 years in good health.

The chain employs TRBV5-1 and TRBJ2-3, with 14 bases that match TRBD2. CDR1 is SGHRS and CDR2 is YFSETQ in the germline V gene. The V segment lost 4 bases and the J segment 4 bases; nucleotides outside the gene matches: 11. The length of the CDR3 is 18 residues. This CDR3 is CASSQKGTSGSFADTQYF. The CDR3 region has the DNA TGCGCCAGCAGCCAGAAGGGGACTAGCGGGAGTTTCGCAGATACGCAGTATTTT.

This clonotype was detected ten times or more. V usage is TRBV6-2 or TRBV6-3 and J usage is TRBJ2-2, with a tentative D call TRBD1 (5 bases). The germline V and J ends were trimmed by 1 base and 6 bases, with 9 bases remaining between them. This CDR3 is built from 14 residues. Germline lookup yields CDR1 MNHEY and CDR2 SVGEGT. CDR3 sequence: CASSYFRVAGELFF. The CDR3, as DNA: TGTGCCAGCAGTTACTTCAGGGTGGCCGGGGAGCTGTTTTTT.

The chain joins TRBV3-1 to TRBJ1-4, with a weak D call TRBD1 (6 bases). Germline-derived CDR1 and CDR2 are LGHDT and YNNKEL (reference sequence). V was shortened by 2 bases and J by 8 bases, with 12 bases between the two germline ends. The CDR3 is 14 amino acids. The CDR3 protein is CASSQQGNGEKLFF. CDR3 in DNA: TGTGCCAGCAGCCAACAGGGGAATGGGGAAAAACTGTTTTTT.

In this sample, this clonotype turned up once. V is TRBV27 and J is TRBJ2-3; TRBD2 aligns across 11 bases. Losses at the gene ends were 6 bases for V and 5 bases for J; bases not matched to a gene: 4. CDR3 length: 14 residues. CDR1 MNHEY and CDR2 SMNVEV come from the germline V gene (reference sequence). The CDR3 region is CASSGTSGLDTQYF. Here the CDR3 DNA reads TGTGCCAGCAGCGGGACTAGCGGCCTAGATACGCAGTATTTT.

The chain uses TRBV20-1 and TRBJ2-5; D is perhaps TRBD1 (5 bases). The assigned J gene may be wrong: the sequence end matches TRBJ2-7 better. The CDR3 runs 15 residues. Germline V gives CDR1 DFQATT, CDR2 SNEGSKA (reference sequence). The CDR3 region is CSATLGVPGFYEQYF. The CDR3 bases are TGCAGTGCTACCCTAGGGGTCCCTGGGTTCTACGAGCAGTACTTC.

This rearrangement joins TRBV6-1 to TRBJ2-5; the D gene is possibly TRBD2 (6 bases). The J call is in doubt because the DNA end fits TRBJ2-1 better. Germline V gives CDR1 MNHNS, CDR2 SASEGT. The CDR3 has 15 amino acids. The CDR3 is CASSEWDSEGNEQFF. The CDR3 nucleotides are TGTGCCAGCAGTGAGTGGGACTCCGAGGGGAATGAGCAGTTCTTC.

The table lists this clonotype with a few counts. The J gene is TRBJ1-4, the V gene TRBV2; 8 nucleotides agree with TRBD1. In germline, CDR1 is SNHLY, CDR2 FYNNEI. CDR3 length: 14 amino acids. J lost 3 bases, V lost 6 bases, and 3 bases had no gene match. In DNA, the CDR3 is TGTGCCAGCAGAGCGACAGGGGCTAATGAAAAACTGTTTTTT. Protein product: CASRATGANEKLFF.

This clonotype has just a few counts. The rearrangement uses TRBV10-3 and TRBJ2-3; D possibly corresponds to TRBD2 (5 bases). Germline CDR1 is ENHRY and CDR2 is SYGVKD. This CDR3 contains 15 residues. V lost 0 bases, J lost 2 bases, and 9 bases lay in between. Written as DNA, the CDR3 is TGTGCCATCAGTGAGTCGTCTAGCCTCACAGATACGCAGTATTTT. Its translation: CAISESSSLTDTQYF.

The chain joins TRBV7-2 to TRBJ2-2, with unresolved D. Germline V gene data show CDR1 as SGHTA and CDR2 as FQGNSA. V lost 1 base to trimming and J lost 6 bases, with 12 bases between them. The CDR3 contains 15 residues. The CDR3 loop reads CASSLVETQPGELFF. The CDR3 DNA is TGTGCCAGCAGCTTAGTTGAGACCCAGCCCGGGGAGCTGTTTTTT.

This clonotype has a count of ten or more. The CDR3 spells CASSKGQAASSDTQYF. DNA for the CDR3: TGTGCCAGCAGTAAGGGTCAGGCGGCGAGTTCAGATACGCAGTATTTT. V usage is TRBV2 and J usage is TRBJ2-3; D is unresolved. The V and J ends lost 5 bases and 4 bases respectively, with 19 bases between them. This CDR3 has 16 amino acids. CDR1 SNHLY and CDR2 FYNNEI come from the germline V gene.

The chain combines TRBV6-6 with TRBJ2-7; D is undetermined. Trimming removed 5 bases at V and 4 bases at J, with 12 bases between. Germline V gene data show CDR1 as MNHNY and CDR2 as SVGAGI (reference sequence). This CDR3 comprises 13 residues. In DNA, the CDR3 is TGTGCCAGCAGTAAAGAGCTAGGGTACGAGCAGTACTTC. Translating it yields CASSKELGYEQYF.

This rearrangement joins TRBV11-2 to TRBJ1-2; D remains unclear. With 1 base removed from V and 14 bases from J, the gap between germline ends came to 17 bases. The CDR3 covers 13 residues. Per the germline V gene, CDR1 is SGHAT and CDR2 is FQNNGV. CDR3 in amino acids: CASSLGIRGFHTF. The CDR3, as DNA: TGTGCCAGCAGCTTAGGAATTCGGGGATTCCATACCTTC. Looking up the rest from reference TRBV11-2 and TRBJ1-2 gives the full variable domain: EAGVAQSPRYKIIEKRQSVAFWCNPISGHATLYWYQQILGQGPKLLIQFQNNGVVDDSQLPKDRFSAERLKGVDSTLKIQPAKLEDSAVYLCASSLGIRGFHTFGSGTRLTVV.

This clonotype was counted only a few times. The chain carries TRBV7-9 and TRBJ1-2; 8 nucleotides align to TRBD1. Germline CDR1 and CDR2: SEHNR and FQNEAQ (reference sequence). Trimming removed 7 bases from V and 8 bases from J; junction bases left unmatched: 9. The CDR3 has 13 residues. The CDR3, as DNA: TGTGCCAGCAAGGACAGGGATCAGGCCGGCTACACCTTC. This encodes CASKDRDQAGYTF.

This clonotype came up a few times. This rearrangement joins TRBV10-3 to TRBJ2-3; a weak D match, TRBD1 (6 bases). Between the trimmed V and J ends, which lost 0 bases and 4 bases, there was a span of 11 bases. The CDR3 contains 15 residues. Germline V gene sequence: CDR1 ENHRY, CDR2 SYGVKD. As DNA, the CDR3 is TGTGCCATCAGTGAGTCAAGGGGGAACCCAGATACGCAGTATTTT. Protein product: CAISESRGNPDTQYF.

This chain joins TRBV21-1 and TRBJ2-5. TRBV21-1 constitutes a pseudogene. CDR3 length: 15 amino acids. The CDR3 spells CASSNASAVQETQYF. The DNA for the CDR3 is TGTGCCAGCAGCAATGCATCGGCGGTCCAAGAGACCCAGTACTTC.

This clonotype has a handful of counts. This chain connects TRBV6-2 or TRBV6-3 to TRBJ2-7, with D uncertain. V was pared by 6 bases and J by 0 bases, with 15 bases between. The CDR3 is 15 amino acids. Germline loops: CDR1 MNHEY, CDR2 SVGEGT. CDR3 residues: CASRTGAGVSYEQYF. The CDR3 region has the DNA TGTGCCAGCAGAACCGGTGCAGGCGTCTCCTACGAGCAGTACTTC.

This clonotype came up a few times. This CDR3 is missing its conserved last phenylalanine or tryptophan, likely due to a read error. The chain combines TRBV27 with TRBJ1-4; 8 bases fit TRBD1. Per the germline V gene, CDR1 is MNHEY and CDR2 is SMNVEV (reference sequence). This CDR3 comprises 15 residues. Trimming took 5 bases from V and 2 from J; bases not matched to a gene: 4. CDR3 in DNA: TGTGCCAGCAGTCCAGGGGGCTCTACTAATGAAAAACTGTTTTCT. Protein sequence: CASSPGGSTNEKLFS.

This clonotype was seen only a few times. This may come from a read error, since a much larger clone is one base off. The gene calls are TRBV24-1 and TRBJ2-4; a possible D gene is TRBD1 (6 bases). CDR1 is KGHDR and CDR2 is SFDVKD in the germline V gene. CDR3 length: 14 residues. The CDR3 is CATSDLREGDIQCF. The CDR3 DNA follows: TGTGCCACCAGTGATTTGCGAGAGGGGGACATTCAGTGCTTC.